Shown below are 20 T cell receptor beta chains from a single sample sequenced in a study of cytomegalovirus exposure and HLA in healthy donors. Amplification used 60 Vbeta primers and 13 Jbeta primers. TCRdb's copy holds only in-frame clones and misses some; the assay was immunoSEQ multiplex PCR. The sample lists approximately 140,000 clones, 70% to 85% occurring once. Input material: PBMCs. These receptors came from a male donor in good health and CMV-seronegative.

This clone has a single count. The chain uses TRBV7-9 and TRBJ1-5; D is ambiguous. V lost 6 bases to trimming and J lost 3 bases, with 12 bases between them. The CDR3 runs 14 residues. CDR1 and CDR2 from the germline V gene are SEHNR and FQNEAQ (reference sequence). The CDR3 is CASSSSENNQPQHF. As DNA, the CDR3 is TGTGCCAGCAGTTCTTCTGAGAACAATCAGCCCCAGCATTTT. Filled out from reference TRBV7-9 and TRBJ1-5, the complete variable domain reads DTGVSQNPRHKITKRGQNVTFRCDPISEHNRLYWYRQTLGQGPEFLTYFQNEAQLEKSRLLSDRFSAERPKGSFSTLEIQRTEQGDSAMYLCASSSSENNQPQHFGDGTRLSIL.

This clone has only a few counts. This chain uses TRBV5-6 with TRBJ2-5; D may be TRBD2 (6 bases). Germline loops: CDR1 SGHDT, CDR2 YYEEEE. The CDR3 has 15 amino acids. V was shortened by 0 bases and J by 1 base, with 10 bases between the two germline ends. As DNA, the CDR3 is TGTGCCAGCAGCTTGGGCCGACTAGGCCAAGAGACCCAGTACTTC. Translated: CASSLGRLGQETQYF.

The V gene is TRBV21-1, the J gene TRBJ1-5; TRBD1, the D gene given by the table, was not confirmed from the DNA. TRBV21-1 is a listed pseudogene. This CDR3 spans 15 amino acids. The DNA for the CDR3 is TGTGCCAGCAGCACTAAATCCAGGGGGAATCAGCCCCAGCATTTT. This translates into CASSTKSRGNQPQHF.

The J gene is TRBJ1-1, the V gene TRBV18; TRBD1 matches at 8 bases. Germline V gene data show CDR1 as KGHSH and CDR2 as LQKENI. This CDR3 comprises 14 residues. Trimming took 5 bases from V and 5 from J; bases not matched to a gene: 7. As DNA, the CDR3 is TGTGCCAGCTCATCTATGACAGGGGAAACTGAAGCTTTCTTT. Encoded protein: CASSSMTGETEAFF.

Concerning this clone: The junction does not match germline at one end; this may be a read error. This chain joins TRBV7-7 and TRBJ1-1; the D is unclear. CDR1 and CDR2 (germline): SSHAT, FNYEAQ (reference sequence). CDR3 length: 13 amino acids. Written as DNA, the CDR3 is TGTGCTAGCAGCCTAGATGCGGGTACTGAAGCTTTCTTT. Its protein is CASSLDAGTEAFF. The full variable domain, in which reference TRBV7-7 and TRBJ1-1 provide the parts outside the CDR3, is GAGVSQSPRYKVTKRGQDVTLRCDPISSHATLYWYQQALGQGPEFLTYFNYEAQPDKSGLPSDRFSAERPEGSISTLTIQRTEQRDSAMYRCASSLDAGTEAFFGQGTRLTVV.

CDR3 DNA: TGTGCCAGCAGTTGGTCTAGCGGATATTACGAGCAGTACTTC. Its protein is CASSWSSGYYEQYF. The chain joins TRBV27 to TRBJ2-7; 7 bases fit TRBD2. The CDR3 totals 14 residues. J was trimmed by 4 bases and V by 4 bases; bases with no gene match: 7. Germline lookup yields CDR1 MNHEY and CDR2 SMNVEV (reference sequence).

CDR3 sequence reads: CAISERGPVGEQYF. In nucleotides, the CDR3 is TGTGCCATCAGTGAGCGTGGGCCTGTGGGCGAGCAGTACTTC. The J gene is TRBJ2-7, the V gene TRBV10-3; D uncertain. The CDR3 contains 14 residues. The V end lost 2 bases, the J end lost 6 bases, and 14 bases lay between the germline ends. Germline V CDR1 and CDR2: ENHRY, SYGVKD.

The rearrangement uses TRBV5-6 and TRBJ2-7; no clear D gene. Germline loops: CDR1 SGHDT, CDR2 YYEEEE. The CDR3 spans 13 residues. V lost 2 bases, J lost 1 base, and 7 bases lay in between. The CDR3: CASSFYGSYEQYF. CDR3 DNA: TGTGCCAGCAGCTTCTACGGTTCCTACGAGCAGTACTTC.

This clone showed up just once. This chain uses TRBV7-3 with TRBJ2-5; D unclear. The end of the DNA is better explained by TRBJ2-7, so the J call may be wrong. The length of the CDR3 is 15 residues. The germline CDR1 and CDR2 sequences are SGHTA and FQGTGA. CDR3 loop: CASSLSNGPHYEQYF. The CDR3 bases are TGTGCCAGCAGCTTATCGAACGGCCCCCACTACGAGCAGTACTTC.

The chain has TRBV6-5 and TRBJ1-1; no firm D call. V was clipped by 5 bases and J by 4 bases, with 11 bases between them. Germline V gene lookup returns CDR1 MNHEY and CDR2 SVGAGI. CDR3 length: 13 residues. DNA for the CDR3: TGTGCCAGCAGTCCCCTAGAGCCCACTGAAGCTTTCTTT. Its protein product is CASSPLEPTEAFF.

The chain joins TRBV7-2 to TRBJ2-1, with TRBD2 matching 12 bases. This CDR3 contains 15 residues. Germline-derived CDR1 and CDR2 are SGHTA and FQGNSA. V trimming: 5 bases; J trimming: 10 bases; junction bases outside the gene matches: 9. The CDR3 region has the DNA TGTGCCAGCAGCGCAGCTAGCGGGAGGGCCCAGGAGCAGTTCTTC. This translates into CASSAASGRAQEQFF. Filled out from reference TRBV7-2 and TRBJ2-1, the complete variable domain reads GAGVSQSPSNKVTEKGKDVELRCDPISGHTALYWYRQSLGQGLEFLIYFQGNSAPDKSGLPSDRFSAERTGGSVSTLTIQRTQQEDSAVYLCASSAASGRAQEQFFGPGTRLTVL.

This clone was seen just once. The chain has TRBV5-1 and TRBJ2-2; D might be TRBD2 (5 bases). The V and J ends lost 6 bases and 3 bases respectively, with 9 bases between them. This CDR3 contains 13 residues. In germline, CDR1 is SGHRS, CDR2 YFSETQ. The CDR3, as DNA: TGCGCCAGCAAAGAGGAGGACACCGGGGAGCTGTTTTTT. Translated, it gives CASKEEDTGELFF.

CDR3 DNA: TGCGCCAGCAGCCAAGGAGTAGGACAGGGGACGGAGACCCAGTACTTC. It yields the protein CASSQGVGQGTETQYF. The chain is built from TRBV4-3 and TRBJ2-5; TRBD1 matches at 9 bases. Unmatched junction bases numbered 8, after V lost 1 base and J lost 5 bases. Germline V gene data show CDR1 as LGHNA and CDR2 as YSLEER. The CDR3 length is 16 residues.

The chain combines TRBV6-5 with TRBJ2-7, with a weak D call TRBD1 (5 bases). The CDR3 length is 13 residues. V shed 6 bases and J shed 4 bases, with 13 bases lying between them. Germline V gives CDR1 MNHEY, CDR2 SVGAGI. CDR3 region: CASRYTQGYEQYF. The CDR3 coding sequence is TGTGCCAGCAGATATACCCAGGGATACGAGCAGTACTTC.

This clone was picked up one time. The chain is built from TRBV2 and TRBJ2-3, with 8 bases identical to TRBD1. The CDR3 loop spans 13 amino acids. V lost 10 bases to trimming and J lost 1 base; unmatched junction nucleotides: 4. Germline V CDR1 and CDR2: SNHLY, FYNNEI. The CDR3 bases are TGTGCCACCCCGGGACAGGGCACAGATACGCAGTATTTT. This gives the protein CATPGQGTDTQYF.

The rearrangement links TRBV6-6 to TRBJ1-3; D is unresolved. The CDR3 has 15 amino acids. The V end was cut by 2 bases, the J end by 0 bases, with 8 bases between. Germline V gene data show CDR1 as MNHNY and CDR2 as SVGAGI (reference sequence). Here the CDR3 reads CASSYSPGSGNTIYF. CDR3 in DNA: TGTGCCAGCAGTTACAGTCCCGGCTCTGGAAACACCATATATTTT.

V is TRBV28 and J is TRBJ2-7; no reliable D call. Germline V lookup: CDR1 MDHEN, CDR2 SYDVKM. With 10 bases removed from V and 3 bases from J, the gap between germline ends came to 19 bases. The length of the CDR3 is 14 residues. CDR3 loop: CAIQRGEALYEQYF. The CDR3 DNA reads as TGTGCCATCCAACGCGGAGAGGCCCTCTACGAGCAGTACTTC.

CDR3 DNA: TGTGCCAGCAGTTTATTGGGGGCTAGCGGAAGCACAGATACGCAGTATTTT. This gives the protein CASSLLGASGSTDTQYF. The rearrangement uses TRBV27 and TRBJ2-3; a weak D match, TRBD2 (7 bases). The germline gives CDR1 MNHEY, CDR2 SMNVEV (reference sequence). V was shortened by 1 base and J by 0 bases, with 14 bases between the two germline ends. The CDR3 runs 17 residues.

The V and J genes are TRBV11-1 and TRBJ2-5, with D unresolved. CDR1 is SGHAT and CDR2 is FQDESV in the germline V gene (reference sequence). The CDR3 runs to 12 residues. Trimming took 0 bases from V and 5 from J, leaving 4 bases between them. The CDR3 sequence is CASSLARETQYF. The CDR3 DNA follows: TGTGCCAGCAGCTTAGCGCGGGAGACCCAGTACTTC.

The chain recombines TRBV27 with TRBJ2-1, with TRBD2 identical over 11 bases. CDR3 size: 21 residues. With 6 bases clipped from V and 3 bases from J, the junction kept 22 bases outside the gene matches. Germline-derived CDR1 and CDR2 are MNHEY and SMNVEV (reference sequence). CDR3 amino acids: CASSTPGASGRPRIVYNEQFF. The CDR3 DNA follows: TGTGCCAGCAGCACCCCCGGGGCTAGCGGGAGGCCTAGAATAGTCTACAATGAGCAGTTCTTC.